The 18 T cell receptor beta chains reported below all come from one sample, sequenced in a study of T-cell reconstitution after alpha-beta-depleted transplantation in children. The TCRbeta library was prepared with unique molecular identifiers. TCRdb re-derived calls from the PCR reads in MiXCR, one entry per CDR3 protein. Of fewer than 400,000 distinct CDR3 sequences listed, approximately 23% were seen once; the top ten hold approximately 10%. The source material was PBMCs, mostly from graft donor cells, sampled 180 days after TCRalphabeta/CD19-depleted stem cell transplant. These receptors came from a male patient aged 10 to 17 who had a stem cell transplant for acute lymphoblastic leukemia, so the T cells may come from the graft donor.

The chain is built from TRBV6-5 and TRBJ2-5; no clear D gene. The CDR3 sequence is 14 residues long. Germline V gene data show CDR1 as MNHEY and CDR2 as SVGAGI. Trimming removed 1 base at V and 1 base at J, with 7 bases between. CDR3 nucleotide sequence: TGTGCCAGCAGTTACTACCAGGCCCAAGAGACCCAGTACTTC. Protein: CASSYYQAQETQYF.

This rearrangement joins TRBV20-1 to TRBJ1-3; no firm D call. Germline V gene lookup returns CDR1 DFQATT and CDR2 SNEGSKA (reference sequence). This CDR3 contains 15 residues. Trimming took 3 bases from V and 1 from J, leaving 13 bases between them. CDR3 nucleotide sequence: TGCAGTGCTAGGCCGTTTGAAAGTTCTGGAAACACCATATATTTT. This encodes CSARPFESSGNTIYF.

This clonotype was seen a handful of times. This chain connects TRBV6-2 or TRBV6-3 to TRBJ2-7; D is unclear. V lost 5 bases to trimming and J lost 3 bases, with 11 bases between them. The CDR3 is 13 amino acids. CDR1 is MNHEY and CDR2 is SVGEGT in the germline V gene. The CDR3 loop reads CASSRTDYYEQYF. In DNA form, the CDR3 reads TGTGCCAGCAGTCGCACAGATTACTACGAGCAGTACTTC.

This clonotype was detected a few times. V gene TRBV10-3 combines with J gene TRBJ2-7, with 10 bases fitting TRBD1. The CDR3 has 14 residues. CDR1 ENHRY and CDR2 SYGVKD come from the germline V gene. With V trimmed by 7 bases and J by 0 bases, 3 bases remained unmatched. CDR3 protein: CAITRDRGSYEQYF. CDR3 nucleotides: TGTGCCATCACCCGGGACAGGGGCTCCTACGAGCAGTACTTC.

The chain joins TRBV2 to TRBJ2-7; D remains ambiguous. Per germline, CDR1 SNHLY and CDR2 FYNNEI. The germline V and J ends were trimmed by 6 bases and 3 bases, with 6 bases remaining between them. This CDR3 spans 11 amino acids. The CDR3 loop reads CASRLIYEQYF. In nucleotides, the CDR3 is TGTGCCAGCAGACTGATCTACGAGCAGTACTTC.

The gene calls are TRBV3-1 and TRBJ1-1; no reliable D call. This CDR3 has 16 residues. Germline V CDR1 and CDR2: LGHDT, YNNKEL (reference sequence). The V end lost 1 base, the J end lost 0 bases, and 12 bases lay between the germline ends. The DNA for the CDR3 is TGTGCCAGCAGCCAAGGGGGATGGCGATTGAACACTGAAGCTTTCTTT. Translation gives CASSQGGWRLNTEAFF.

The gene calls are TRBV20-1 and TRBJ2-7; D is possibly TRBD2 (7 bases). The CDR3 extends over 12 amino acids. V dropped 3 bases and J dropped 5 bases, with 11 bases sitting between them. Germline V CDR1 and CDR2: DFQATT, SNEGSKA (reference sequence). CDR3 nucleotides: TGCAGTGCTAGGTGGGGGGGCAACGAGCAGTACTTC. Its protein is CSARWGGNEQYF.

The chain carries TRBV12-3 or TRBV12-4 and TRBJ2-1; 8 nucleotides agree with TRBD1. This CDR3 comprises 19 residues. V shed 2 bases, J shed 0 bases, and the junction held 12 bases outside the gene matches. As DNA, the CDR3 is TGTGCCAGCAGTTTAAGGCCAGGGGGCGTCTCGAGCTCCTACAATGAGCAGTTCTTC. Encoded protein: CASSLRPGGVSSSYNEQFF.

The genes are TRBV12-3 or TRBV12-4 and TRBJ2-3; the match to TRBD2 covers 11 bases. With V trimmed by 6 bases and J by 4 bases, 3 bases remained unmatched. There are 14 residues in the CDR3. The CDR3 bases are TGTGCCAGCAGCGGGACTAGCGGCCCAGATACGCAGTATTTT. Translation: CASSGTSGPDTQYF.

The chain carries TRBV7-8 and TRBJ2-4; D is unclear. The V gene lost 0 bases and the J gene lost 0 bases, with 9 bases spanning the gap. In germline, CDR1 is SGHVS, CDR2 FQNEAQ. The CDR3 spans 16 residues. For the CDR3, the DNA is TGTGCCAGCAGCTTAGCGGGCAGCCTAGCCAAAAACATTCAGTACTTC. This sequence encodes CASSLAGSLAKNIQYF.

The gene calls are TRBV20-1 and TRBJ2-7; TRBD1 might be the D (5 bases). V lost 5 bases and J lost 3, with 20 bases in between. This CDR3 has 15 residues. Germline CDR1 reads DFQATT; CDR2 reads SNEGSKA (reference sequence). CDR3 sequence (DNA): TGCAGTGCTTGCCCGCTTGGGGCGGAGAACTACGAGCAGTACTTC. As protein: CSACPLGAENYEQYF.

The chain joins TRBV10-3 to TRBJ2-7; perhaps TRBD1 as D (5 bases). V lost 3 bases, J lost 2 bases, and 8 bases lay in between. The CDR3 totals 13 residues. Germline CDR1 is ENHRY and CDR2 is SYGVKD. The CDR3 is CAISDDSPYEQYF. The CDR3 DNA is TGTGCCATCAGTGACGACAGCCCCTACGAGCAGTACTTC.

The chain has TRBV20-1 and TRBJ1-6; D may be TRBD1 (6 bases). Trimming removed 3 bases from V and 7 bases from J, with 13 bases in between. Germline V gives CDR1 DFQATT, CDR2 SNEGSKA (reference sequence). This CDR3 has 14 residues. Written as DNA, the CDR3 is TGCAGTGCTAGCGGGGACATAACCAATTCACCCCTCCACTTT. Its protein product is CSASGDITNSPLHF.

There are a few counts of this clonotype. This chain uses TRBV9 with TRBJ2-7, with 7 bases fitting TRBD1. Trimming at V came to 6 bases and at J to 0 bases, leaving 6 bases not matched to a gene. Germline values: CDR1 SGDLS, CDR2 YYNGEE. CDR3 length equals 14 residues. The CDR3 bases are TGTGCCAGCACCCGGACAGGAGACTCCTACGAGCAGTACTTC. It is translated as CASTRTGDSYEQYF.

This chain connects TRBV12-3 or TRBV12-4 to TRBJ2-7, with D perhaps matching TRBD1 (6 bases). The CDR3 totals 13 residues. Trimming cost V 3 bases and J 6 bases, with 12 bases left between them. This CDR3 is CASSLGTPLEQYF. CDR3 coding DNA: TGTGCCAGCAGTTTGGGGACACCTCTCGAGCAGTACTTC.

V usage is TRBV12-3 or TRBV12-4 and J usage is TRBJ2-7; the D is unclear. V gave up 7 bases and J gave up 9 bases, with 22 bases separating them. The CDR3 is made up of 14 amino acids. The CDR3 is CASTLSPGREGQYF. The CDR3 region has the DNA TGTGCCAGCACCCTATCCCCTGGCCGAGAAGGGCAGTACTTC.

This clonotype was counted between two and nine times. The chain carries TRBV7-6 and TRBJ2-7; D possibly corresponds to TRBD2 (5 bases). Germline V gene data show CDR1 as SGHVS and CDR2 as FNYEAQ. The CDR3 runs 14 residues. V lost 5 bases, J lost 0 bases, and 11 bases lay in between. This chain's CDR3 is CASSPRGVSYEQYF. The CDR3 DNA reads as TGTGCCAGCAGCCCCCGGGGAGTCTCCTACGAGCAGTACTTC.

This clonotype was seen more than once but under ten times. The chain has TRBV15 and TRBJ2-7; D may be TRBD2 (6 bases). The CDR3 has 18 amino acids. Trimming took 3 bases from V and 0 from J, leaving 21 bases between them. Germline V lookup: CDR1 LNHNV, CDR2 YYDKDF (reference sequence). The DNA for the CDR3 is TGTGCCACCAGCAGCGGTACCTGGGACTCATCGATCTCCTACGAGCAGTACTTC. As protein: CATSSGTWDSSISYEQYF.